The rows below give T cell receptor beta chains drawn from one sample of a study of blood T cells in healthy people across ages. MiXCR, run by TCRdb on the 5' RACE reads, gives a single entry per CDR3 protein. The data contain around 800,000 distinct CDR3 sequences, less than 70% of them singletons. The sample taken for sequencing was blood. These receptors all come from a man at least 80 years old in good health. Both conserved end residues are part of each CDR3. The order of the fields is J gene, V gene, clone size, D gene, CDR3 protein, CDR3 DNA. A D gene is named only where the DNA matches it firmly. Clone size is given for some rows only: seen once, a few or many times, or a class if the clone is expanded.

J: TRBJ2-2
V: TRBV24-1
size: NA
D: NA
CDR3: CATSDPSGNTGELFF
DNA: TGTGCCACCAGTGACCCAAGCGGGAACACCGGGGAGCTGTTTTTT

J: TRBJ2-5
V: TRBV24-1
size: few
D: NA
CDR3: CATSDVADHTTRETQYF
DNA: TGTGCCACCAGTGACGTTGCCGACCACACCACAAGGGAGACCCAGTACTTC

J: TRBJ2-7
V: TRBV20-1
size: NA
D: TRBD1
CDR3: CSASRQGAGEQYF
DNA: TGCAGTGCTAGTCGACAGGGGGCCGGCGAGCAGTACTTC

J: TRBJ2-4
V: TRBV29-1
size: many
D: NA
CDR3: CSVVGSSEGKNIQYF
DNA: TGCAGCGTTGTAGGGTCTAGCGAAGGTAAAAACATTCAGTACTTC

J: TRBJ2-1
V: TRBV20-1
size: once
D: TRBD2
CDR3: CSARERTSGRTWNEQFF
DNA: TGCAGTGCTAGAGAGAGGACTAGCGGGAGAACGTGGAATGAGCAGTTCTTC

J: TRBJ1-2
V: TRBV28
size: once
D: NA
CDR3: CASRLGVRNYGYTF
DNA: TGTGCCAGCAGACTCGGCGTTCGGAACTATGGCTACACCTTC

J: TRBJ2-7
V: TRBV5-1
size: NA
D: TRBD1
CDR3: CASSLPRTGGFEQYF
DNA: TGCGCCAGCAGCTTGCCCCGGACAGGGGGATTTGAGCAGTACTTC

J: TRBJ2-4
V: TRBV7-2
size: NA
D: NA
CDR3: CASSWGVAKNIQYF
DNA: TGTGCCAGCAGCTGGGGGGTAGCCAAAAACATTCAGTACTTC

J: TRBJ2-1
V: TRBV5-1
size: NA
D: TRBD2
CDR3: CASNRMGGTYNEQFF
DNA: TGCGCCAGCAACCGGATGGGGGGGACCTACAATGAGCAGTTCTTC

J: TRBJ1-1
V: TRBV5-1
size: NA
D: NA
CDR3: CASSPLQQNTEAFF
DNA: TGCGCCAGCAGCCCCCTGCAGCAGAACACTGAAGCTTTCTTT

J: TRBJ2-3
V: TRBV11-2
size: NA
D: NA
CDR3: CASSPEGPWDTQYF
DNA: TGTGCCAGCAGCCCAGAGGGGCCTTGGGATACGCAGTATTTT

J: TRBJ2-5
V: TRBV29-1
size: few
D: TRBD2
CDR3: CSGGGLAAQETQYF
DNA: TGCAGCGGGGGGGGACTAGCGGCACAAGAGACCCAGTACTTC

J: TRBJ2-3
V: TRBV20-1
size: NA
D: TRBD1
CDR3: CSAPQGAISTDAQYF
DNA: TGCAGTGCGCCACAGGGGGCTATAAGCACAGATGCGCAGTATTTT

J: TRBJ2-3
V: TRBV18
size: NA
D: NA
CDR3: CASYRQASTDTQYF
DNA: TGTGCCAGCTACCGACAGGCTAGCACAGATACGCAGTATTTT

J: TRBJ1-2
V: TRBV29-1
size: few
D: NA
CDR3: CSVVAASPGYTF
DNA: TGCAGCGTTGTGGCGGCCAGTCCGGGCTACACCTTC

J: TRBJ1-2
V: TRBV5-1
size: few
D: TRBD1
CDR3: CASSPDRGSLGYTF
DNA: TGCGCCAGCAGCCCGGACAGGGGATCTTTGGGCTACACCTTC

J: TRBJ2-7
V: TRBV12-3/TRBV12-4
size: NA
D: NA
CDR3: CASSPRSHYEQYF
DNA: TGTGCCAGCAGTCCCCGGTCCCACTACGAGCAGTACTTC